The 29 T cell receptor beta chains given below trace back to one sample, sequenced in a study of tumor and adjacent non-tumor tissue in lung cancer. RNA was extracted from bulk tissue without any cell sorting. TCRbeta libraries were built with three rounds of nested PCR, modified from ARM-PCR. TCRdb re-derived calls from the multiplex PCR reads in MiXCR, one entry per CDR3 protein. The data show some 84,000 distinct CDR3 sequences, with about three fifths seen just once and about 15% held by the top ten. Input material: lung tumor tissue. These receptors came from a man between 65 and 80 years old with non-small cell lung cancer.

The genes are TRBV6-6 and TRBJ2-5, with TRBD2 matching 12 bases. The CDR3 covers 14 residues. Germline CDR1 is MNHNY and CDR2 is SVGAGI (reference sequence). V shed 7 bases, J shed 4 bases, and the junction held 4 bases outside the gene matches. CDR3 bases: TGTGCCAGCACCTGGACTAGCGGGGTAGAGACCCAGTACTTC. This translates into CASTWTSGVETQYF.

This clonotype has just one count. Given a much more abundant clone one base away, this may be a read error. The CDR3: CASSSRGKDTQYF. The CDR3 bases are TGTGCCAGCAGCTCCAGGGGGAAAGATACGCAGTATTTT. The chain couples TRBV5-4 to TRBJ2-3; 7 bases line up with TRBD1. The trim removed 3 bases at V and 5 bases at J, leaving 3 bases unmatched. Germline CDR1 and CDR2: SGHNT and YYREEE (reference sequence). This CDR3 region has 13 residues. Complete variable domain (other parts from reference TRBV5-4 and TRBJ2-3): ETGVTQSPTHLIKTRGQQVTLRCSSQSGHNTVSWYQQALGQGPQFIFQYYREEENGRGNFPPRFSGLQFPNYSSELNVNALELDDSALYLCASSSRGKDTQYFGPGTRLTVL.

Remarks on this clonotype: At one boundary the junction diverges from the germline segment, which might be a read error. The chain joins TRBV6-1 to TRBJ2-2; D not certain. The CDR3 runs 14 residues. Germline lookup yields CDR1 MNHNS and CDR2 SASEGT. CDR3 residues: CTSSEVSYTGELFF. CDR3 sequence (DNA): TGTACCAGCAGTGAAGTCTCTTACACCGGGGAGCTGTTTTTT.

On this clonotype itself: One junction end does not reproduce the germline sequence, and a read error may be involved. The chain combines TRBV11-2 with TRBJ1-4, with 10 bases fitting TRBD1. The CDR3 runs to 16 residues. Germline CDR1 is SGHAT and CDR2 is FQNNGV. This CDR3 is CANTGQGVASGEKPFF. The CDR3 nucleotides read TGTGCCAACACCGGACAGGGGGTGGCTTCCGGTGAAAAACCGTTTTTT.

The rearrangement joins TRBV4-2 to TRBJ2-1, with unresolved D. Trimming stripped 4 bases from V and 3 bases from J, with 16 bases between. The CDR3 is 16 residues long. Germline V gene sequence: CDR1 LGHNA, CDR2 YNFKEQ. Here the CDR3 reads CASSLLATGYYNEQFF. CDR3 coding DNA: TGTGCCAGCAGCCTCTTAGCCACCGGGTACTACAATGAGCAGTTCTTC.

As to this clonotype: This sequence may be a read error, since a much larger clone differs from it by one base. V usage is TRBV12-3 or TRBV12-4 and J usage is TRBJ1-2; D unresolved. V lost 6 bases and J lost 4, with 12 bases in between. The CDR3 consists of 13 residues. The CDR3 region is CASSPEGFYGYTF. CDR3 coding DNA: TGTGCCAGCAGCCCAGAAGGGTTCTATGGCTACACCTTC.

Worth noting for this clonotype: Possible read error: a much larger clone is one base away. This sequence joins TRBV20-1 and TRBJ2-7, with no clear D. The CDR3 is made up of 11 amino acids. The germline CDR1 and CDR2 sequences are DFQATT and SNEGSKA (reference sequence). The CDR3 region is CIASYLYEQYF. The CDR3 coding sequence is TGCATTGCTAGTTATCTCTACGAGCAGTACTTC.

Points on this clonotype: This may arise from a read error, as a much more abundant clone is one base away. V and J are TRBV5-1 and TRBJ2-5; unclear D gene. The CDR3 is 14 residues long. The germline CDR1 and CDR2 sequences are SGHRS and YFSETQ. CDR3 coding DNA: TGCGCCAGCAGCTTCCAGACTGATCAAGAGGCCCAGTACTTC. Translating gives CASSFQTDQEAQYF. The full variable domain, rest sourced from reference TRBV5-1 and TRBJ2-5, is KAGVTQTPRYLIKTRGQQVTLSCSPISGHRSVSWYQQTPGQGLQFLFEYFSETQRNKGNFPGRFSGRQFSNSRSEMNVSTLELGDSALYLCASSFQTDQEAQYFGPGTRLLVL.

Note on this clonotype: This may be a read error, as it is one base from a much larger clone. J is TRBJ2-2 and V is TRBV30; perhaps TRBD1 as D (6 bases). With 8 bases removed from V and 3 bases from J, the gap between germline ends came to 13 bases. The germline V gene has CDR1 GTSNPN and CDR2 SVGIG (reference sequence). The length of the CDR3 is 13 residues. The CDR3 nucleotides read TGTGCCAGAACAGGGTATGACACCGGGGAGCTGTTTTTT. This codes for CARTGYDTGELFF.

Remarks on this clonotype: Possible read error: a much larger clone is one base away. V and J are TRBV10-3 and TRBJ2-7; D is perhaps TRBD2 (6 bases). The V end was cut by 2 bases, the J end by 9 bases, with 8 bases between. Germline V gives CDR1 ENHRY, CDR2 SYGVKD. CDR3 length equals 11 residues. The DNA of the CDR3 is TGTGCCATCAGTGAGACGGGACTGCAGTACTTC. Translation: CAISETGLQYF.

A word on this clonotype: Mismatch with germline at one junction end may stem from a read error. The chain recombines TRBV6-1 with TRBJ2-6; 10 positions match TRBD1. The CDR3 has 15 residues. Germline CDR1 and CDR2: MNHNS and SASEGT. The CDR3 loop is CASRTGGPGANVLTF. Written as DNA, the CDR3 is TGTGCCAGCAGGACAGGGGGCCCTGGGGCCAATGTCCTGACTTTC.

This chain joins TRBV12-3 or TRBV12-4 and TRBJ2-2; D tentatively fits TRBD1 or TRBD2 (5 bases each). This CDR3 is 13 amino acids long. Trimming pared 5 bases from V and 9 bases from J, leaving 13 bases between. Here the CDR3 reads CASSVRGSRELFF. For the CDR3, the DNA is TGTGCCAGCAGTGTCCGGGGCTCCCGGGAGCTGTTTTTT.

The chain carries TRBV5-1 and TRBJ1-1, with 7 bases lining up with TRBD1. The V gene's germline CDR1 is SGHRS and CDR2 YFSETQ. The CDR3 runs 14 residues. V lost 6 bases and J lost 3; bases outside the gene matches: 8. The CDR3: CASNFGRGDTEAFF. CDR3 sequence (DNA): TGCGCCAGCAACTTTGGCAGGGGGGACACTGAAGCTTTCTTT.

The chain links TRBV10-2 to TRBJ1-2, with a tentative D call TRBD1 (6 bases). The V end lost 9 bases, the J end lost 5 bases, and 16 bases lay between the germline ends. Germline CDR1 WSHSY, CDR2 SAAADI. CDR3 size: 13 residues. This CDR3 reads CARQTGPTYGYTF. For the CDR3, the DNA is TGCGCCAGACAGACAGGACCTACGTATGGCTACACCTTC.

A note on this clonotype: The conserved phenylalanine or tryptophan normally closing the CDR3 is absent here, so this likely arose from a read error. The V call is TRBV29-1, the J call TRBJ2-7; TRBD1 aligns across 10 bases. Per the germline V gene, CDR1 is SQVTM and CDR2 is ANQGSEA. V was clipped by 8 bases and J by 0 bases; unmatched bases: 10. The CDR3 consists of 15 residues. The DNA of the CDR3 is TGCAGCCCCCGGGACAGGGGCCCTAGCTCCTACGAGCAGTACCTC. This gives the protein CSPRDRGPSSYEQYL.

This clonotype was observed a few times. The chain is built from TRBV6-6 and TRBJ2-2; 12 nucleotides align to TRBD1. The CDR3 runs 14 residues. Germline CDR1 is MNHNY and CDR2 is SVGAGI (reference sequence). Unmatched junction bases numbered 10, after V lost 11 bases and J lost 9 bases. The CDR3 reads CAGLGQGASWELFF. Here the CDR3 DNA reads TGTGCCGGATTGGGACAGGGGGCATCCTGGGAGCTGTTTTTT.

On this clonotype: One junction end does not reproduce the germline sequence, and a read error may be involved. J is TRBJ2-2 and V is TRBV11-2; possibly TRBD1 for D (6 bases). Germline V gives CDR1 SGHAT, CDR2 FQNNGV. CDR3 size: 13 residues. The CDR3 DNA sequence: TGTGCCAGCGGCTTACAGGGACCCGGGGATCTGTTTTTT. The encoded protein is CASGLQGPGDLFF.

This clonotype came up a few times. A much larger clone sits a single nucleotide away, making a read error possible. V gene TRBV6-1 combines with J gene TRBJ2-1; 8 positions agree with TRBD1. Germline V CDR1 and CDR2: MNHNS, SASEGT. The CDR3 loop spans 16 amino acids. J lost 12 bases, V lost 2 bases, and 15 bases had no gene match. The CDR3 DNA sequence: TGTGCCAGCAGTGAATGGACAGGGATCTCCGGGGGTCGGCAGTTCTTC. Its translation is CASSEWTGISGGRQFF.

This clonotype has a handful of counts. This chain links TRBV28 with TRBJ1-3, with a weak D call TRBD1 (5 bases). The CDR3 loop spans 15 amino acids. Per germline, CDR1 MDHEN and CDR2 SYDVKM. V dropped 4 bases and J dropped 4 bases, with 14 bases sitting between them. CDR3: CASSSWRGSGNTIYF. The CDR3 DNA reads as TGTGCCAGCAGTTCCTGGAGGGGTTCGGGAAACACCATATATTTT.

In its sample, this clonotype was seen once. One end of the junction is discordant with germline, which a read error may explain. This rearrangement joins TRBV6-1 to TRBJ2-5; D is ambiguous. The V gene's germline CDR1 is MNHNS and CDR2 SASEGT. CDR3 size: 13 residues. As DNA, the CDR3 is TGTACCAGCAGCCTCAGGCCACAAGAGACCCAGTATTTC. Its protein product is CTSSLRPQETQYF.

V gene TRBV3-1 combines with J gene TRBJ2-1, with 9 bases identical to TRBD2. The V gene's germline CDR1 is LGHDT and CDR2 YNNKEL (reference sequence). V lost 4 bases to trimming and J lost 7 bases; unmatched junction nucleotides: 8. The CDR3 runs to 15 residues. The CDR3 DNA is TGTGCCAGCAGCCGGAGGGCGGGAGGGCGGAATGAGCAGTTCTTC. It encodes CASSRRAGGRNEQFF.

This clonotype was observed a single time. The junction departs from germline at one end; a sequencing error may be responsible. V and J are TRBV11-1 and TRBJ2-1; 8 nucleotides match TRBD2. CDR3 length: 17 amino acids. Germline values: CDR1 SGHAT, CDR2 FQDESV (reference sequence). DNA of the CDR3: TGTGACAGCTGCTGGTATCCAGCGGGAGTCCCCTACAATGAGCAGTTCTTC. Its translation is CDSCWYPAGVPYNEQFF.

Details on this clonotype: One end of the junction does not line up with germline, which may come from a read error. This sequence joins TRBV28 and TRBJ2-5, with unresolved D. The CDR3 is made up of 13 amino acids. The germline V gene encodes CDR1 MDHEN and CDR2 SYDVKM. CDR3 region: CACSFSTRETLYF. The CDR3 bases are TGTGCCTGCAGTTTTTCGACTCGAGAGACCCTGTACTTC.

On this clonotype: A much more abundant neighbour one base away suggests this may be a read error. The genes are TRBV6-1 and TRBJ2-7; 8 bases line up with TRBD1. The CDR3 totals 14 residues. Trimming removed 6 bases from V and 4 bases from J; junction bases left unmatched: 8. Germline V gene data show CDR1 as MNHNS and CDR2 as SASEGT. In nucleotides, the CDR3 is TGTGCCAGCAGCCGGACAGGGATAGGGTACGAGCAGTACTTC. It encodes CASSRTGIGYEQYF.

A note on this clonotype: One junction end does not reproduce the germline sequence, and a read error may be involved. The gene calls are TRBV6-1 and TRBJ2-7; D gene unclear. CDR1 is MNHNS, CDR2 SASEGT, per germline. This CDR3 comprises 15 residues. This CDR3 reads CASGEPGQPPYEQYF. Written as DNA, the CDR3 is TGTGCCAGCGGTGAACCGGGTCAGCCTCCATACGAGCAGTACTTC.

V and J are TRBV20-1 and TRBJ1-5, with TRBD1 identical over 9 bases. The germline gives CDR1 DFQATT, CDR2 SNEGSKA (reference sequence). V lost 6 bases, J lost 3 bases, and 9 bases stayed unmatched. This CDR3 is built from 15 residues. The CDR3 reads CSAPPGQGYNQPQHF. In DNA form, the CDR3 reads TGCAGTGCGCCTCCGGGACAGGGTTACAATCAGCCCCAGCATTTT.

A word on this clonotype: Compared with germline, one end of the junction differs, possibly owing to a read error. The genes are TRBV11-1 and TRBJ2-5, with TRBD1 matching 8 bases. The length of the CDR3 is 15 residues. The germline V gene encodes CDR1 SGHAT and CDR2 FQDESV (reference sequence). The CDR3 loop is CASSQRGTGQDTQYF. DNA for the CDR3: TGTGCCAGCAGCCAAAGGGGGACAGGACAAGATACCCAGTACTTC.

The chain uses TRBV11-2 and TRBJ2-7; D possibly uses TRBD1 or TRBD2 (5 bases each). The CDR3 spans 16 residues. Trimming removed 8 bases at V and 2 bases at J, with 22 bases between. Germline values: CDR1 SGHAT, CDR2 FQNNGV. This CDR3 reads CASCPIAGAGTYEQYF. The CDR3 DNA reads TGTGCCAGCTGCCCGATTGCCGGGGCAGGTACCTACGAGCAGTACTTC.

Comments on this clonotype: Being one base from a much bigger clone, this may be a read error. The chain joins TRBV29-1 to TRBJ2-3, with a weak D call TRBD1 (7 bases). The CDR3 covers 13 residues. Germline CDR1 is SQVTM and CDR2 is ANQGSEA. The CDR3 region is CNVVPGGTDTQYF. The CDR3 region has the DNA TGCAACGTTGTTCCAGGGGGGACAGATACGCAGTATTTT.